This T cell receptor beta chain was sequenced for a study of shared clonotypes between healthy human individuals. This clone was counted between two and nine times. Antigen specificity is unknown. The identical CDR3 is also encoded by other nucleotide sequences in the sample. Germline V gives CDR1 SGHRS, CDR2 YFSETQ. The trim removed 2 bases at V and 4 bases at J, leaving 2 bases unmatched. There are 15 residues in the CDR3. Findings of the study overall: It was only blood that was sampled, and tissue repertoires likely differ.

Several immunoSEQ 96-well plates shared each subset's DNA, each plate a replicate. The assay was immunoSEQ multiplex PCR, and TCRdb's table has in-frame clones only and misses some. The table includes about a million clones, about 72% detected once. Donors, without exception, were Caucasian adults residing in Nashville, Tennessee. The TCR comes from a man younger than 35 in good health. Some clones in this sample may be carry-over from other donors' samples. This chain connects TRBV5-1 to TRBJ2-2; 10 bases fit TRBD2. The sample was memory CD4+ T cells from PBMCs. Subset indicated: CD45RA-negative fraction. CDR3 nucleotides: TGCGCCAGCAGCTTAGGGACTAGCGCCACCGGGGAGCTGTTTTTT. It specifies CASSLGTSATGELFF.